This T cell receptor beta chain originates from a study of T cell changes during pregnancy in multiple sclerosis (dated by TCRdb to the late 2010s). Broadly, across the study: Changes in the T cell repertoire over the course of pregnancy were examined in this study in women with multiple sclerosis.

Details on this clone: Its antigen remains unidentified. There are no base qualities to consult, and no much larger clone falls within one base.

Counted from cysteine to phenylalanine, this CDR3 has 16 amino acids. Here the CDR3 DNA is all that survives: 48 bases in frame from base 1. The germline V gene sets CDR1 to KGHSH and CDR2 to LQKENI. V has 6 bases trimmed and J has 4 bases trimmed; junction bases matching no gene number 13. The protocol used for the library was the immunoSEQ multiplex PCR assay. Held by TCRdb, this immuneACCESS table contains in-frame sequences only and omits some clones. Under half of the omission traces to an unresolved V gene where checked; the cause of the rest is unknown. This sample lists 75,000 to 95,000 clones; more than 85% were detected once. The ten largest clones take up more than 1.5% of the sample.

The material sequenced was peripheral blood, taken in the first trimester of pregnancy. This TCR was recovered from a female donor with multiple sclerosis, enrolled in a pregnancy study. Recombination joined TRBV18 with TRBJ1-2; 8 middle bases align to TRBD1. The nucleotide sequence reads as follows: TGTGCCAGCTCCGCCGCCTTGGCAGGGGGCGCCTATGGCTACACCTTC. It codes for CASSAALAGGAYGYTF.